The 23 T cell receptor beta chains below come from one sample, sequenced in a study of OX40 agonist ivuxolimab in advanced cancers. Measured with immunoSEQ multiplex PCR; TCRdb has only the in-frame clones, and not every one. The table lists more than 45,000 clones, roughly 90% of them singletons. This sample comprised CD4+ or CD8+ T cells sorted from blood, obtained in a trial of the OX40 agonist ivuxolimab. These receptors were obtained from an adult with an advanced solid tumor such as melanoma, head and neck, liver or kidney cancer.

This clone was observed a single time. V usage is TRBV15 and J usage is TRBJ1-4, with D unresolved. The J call is uncertain, as TRBJ2-2 better fits the DNA end. Germline CDR1 and CDR2: LNHNV and YYDKDF (reference sequence). The CDR3 has 10 residues. The CDR3 is CATSRGELFF. The CDR3 DNA reads as TGTGCCACCAGCAGAGGGGAGCTGTTTTTT.

This clone has a single count. This chain connects TRBV15 to TRBJ1-2; D is possibly TRBD1 (6 bases). This CDR3 has 15 residues. V shed 2 bases and J shed 2 bases, with 12 bases lying between them. The germline V gene has CDR1 LNHNV and CDR2 YYDKDF (reference sequence). CDR3 bases: TGTGCCACCAGCAGATACAGGGTATTCAACTATGGCTACACCTTC. It is translated as CATSRYRVFNYGYTF.

The chain has TRBV19 and TRBJ1-4; 9 bases are a match to TRBD1. The CDR3 is made up of 15 amino acids. The V segment lost 3 bases and the J segment 7 bases; nucleotides outside the gene matches: 6. Germline V gene sequence: CDR1 LNHDA, CDR2 SQIVND (reference sequence). The DNA of the CDR3 is TGTGCCAGTAGTATCCGGGGACAGGGCGGTGAAAAACTGTTTTTT. Encoded protein: CASSIRGQGGEKLFF.

The chain recombines TRBV9 with TRBJ2-3; 7 positions agree with TRBD2. The CDR3 loop spans 16 amino acids. Germline loops: CDR1 SGDLS, CDR2 YYNGEE. Trimming removed 3 bases from V and 0 bases from J; junction bases left unmatched: 7. The CDR3 DNA is TGTGCCAGCAGCGCTAGCGGTCCAAGAAGCACAGATACGCAGTATTTT. Amino acids: CASSASGPRSTDTQYF.

The genes are TRBV27 and TRBJ2-2; D unresolved. Germline CDR1 is MNHEY and CDR2 is SMNVEV (reference sequence). V lost 8 bases to trimming and J lost 7 bases, with 14 bases between them. The CDR3 has 13 amino acids. CDR3 in DNA: TGTGCCAGCGGCCCCTGGAACGGCGGGGAGCTGTTTTTT. Protein sequence: CASGPWNGGELFF.

The chain carries TRBV21-1 and TRBJ2-5; the table calls TRBD1, which could not be checked here. The J call is in doubt because the DNA end fits TRBJ2-7 better. TRBV21-1 is labeled a pseudogene. This CDR3 comprises 15 residues. The CDR3 DNA reads as TGTGCCAGCAGCACTGTGACAGGGGGGCACTACGAGCAGTACTTC. Encoded protein: CASSTVTGGHYEQYF.

The CDR3 coding sequence is TGTGCCAGCAGCCAAGATCCGCAGGGCCGTAATGAAAAACTGTTTTTT. This codes for CASSQDPQGRNEKLFF. The gene calls are TRBV4-2 and TRBJ1-4; D perhaps matches TRBD1 (5 bases). The germline V gene has CDR1 LGHNA and CDR2 YNFKEQ. CDR3 size: 16 residues. V lost 0 bases, J lost 4 bases, and 12 bases lay in between.

This clone was detected only once. J is TRBJ2-1 and V is TRBV21-1; the table's D gene call, TRBD2, was not cross checked with the DNA. TRBV21-1 is flagged as a pseudogene. The CDR3 contains 14 residues. The CDR3 DNA sequence: TGTGCCATCGGGCGGGGGTACTCCTACAATGAGCAGTTCTTC. It translates to CAIGRGYSYNEQFF.

The V gene is TRBV4-1, the J gene TRBJ2-5; 8 nucleotides line up with TRBD2. Germline CDR1 is MGHRA and CDR2 is YSYEKL. V gave up 0 bases and J gave up 4 bases; unmatched junction bases: 10. The CDR3 spans 17 residues. CDR3 sequence: CASSQDLPSGYRETQYF. DNA for the CDR3: TGCGCCAGCAGCCAAGATCTGCCTAGCGGGTACAGAGAGACCCAGTACTTC.

This clone has only one observation. The J gene is TRBJ1-1, the V gene TRBV7-2, with no clear D. With 4 bases removed from V and 4 bases from J, the gap between germline ends came to 13 bases. Germline CDR1 reads SGHTA; CDR2 reads FQGNSA. This CDR3 has 14 amino acids. The CDR3: CASSYLLVSTEAFF. The CDR3 nucleotides read TGTGCCAGCAGCTATCTACTGGTTTCCACTGAAGCTTTCTTT. Full variable domain (remainder filled in from reference TRBV7-2 and TRBJ1-1): GAGVSQSPSNKVTEKGKDVELRCDPISGHTALYWYRQSLGQGLEFLIYFQGNSAPDKSGLPSDRFSAERTGGSVSTLTIQRTQQEDSAVYLCASSYLLVSTEAFFGQGTRLTVV.

The gene calls are TRBV27 and TRBJ1-2, with no clear D. Germline assignment: CDR1 MNHEY and CDR2 SMNVEV (reference sequence). The V end lost 6 bases, the J end lost 5 bases, and 10 bases lay between the germline ends. This CDR3 has 12 amino acids. Written as DNA, the CDR3 is TGTGCCAGCAGATCCCGAGGGTATGGCTACACCTTC. It translates to CASRSRGYGYTF.

The chain joins TRBV28 to TRBJ2-2; D unclear. CDR3 size: 13 residues. V lost 4 bases and J lost 3, with 6 bases in between. The V gene's germline CDR1 is MDHEN and CDR2 SYDVKM. The CDR3 nucleotides read TGTGCCAGCAGTTCCGTTTACACCGGGGAGCTGTTTTTT. Amino acids: CASSSVYTGELFF. Combining the CDR3 with reference TRBV28 and TRBJ2-2 gives the whole variable domain DVKVTQSSRYLVKRTGEKVFLECVQDMDHENMFWYRQDPGLGLRLIYFSYDVKMKEKGDIPEGYSVSREKKERFSLILESASTNQTSMYLCASSSVYTGELFFGEGSRLTVL.

This chain connects TRBV4-1 to TRBJ2-1, with 9 nucleotides matching TRBD2. Per germline, CDR1 MGHRA and CDR2 YSYEKL. The CDR3 consists of 16 residues. The junction had 10 bases not matched to a gene; V was cut back by 0 bases and J by 10 bases. The CDR3 DNA reads as TGCGCCAGCAGCCAAGATAAGGCGGGGGGGCTAAGAGAGCAGTTCTTC. It is translated as CASSQDKAGGLREQFF.

The V and J genes are TRBV19 and TRBJ1-2, with 10 positions matching TRBD1. The germline gives CDR1 LNHDA, CDR2 SQIVND (reference sequence). Trimming removed 10 bases from V and 4 bases from J; junction bases left unmatched: 6. The CDR3 contains 13 residues. The CDR3 here is CATTGTGVYGYTF. CDR3 nucleotides: TGTGCCACGACCGGGACAGGGGTCTATGGCTACACCTTC.

The chain links TRBV15 to TRBJ2-7; D tentatively reads TRBD1 or TRBD2 (5 bases each). Trimming stripped 1 base from V and 0 bases from J, with 19 bases between. Germline V gene sequence: CDR1 LNHNV, CDR2 YYDKDF (reference sequence). CDR3 length: 18 amino acids. The DNA of the CDR3 is TGTGCCACCAGCAGAGTTCGACCGGGGCAGCCCAGCTCCTACGAGCAGTACTTC. Translated: CATSRVRPGQPSSYEQYF.

This chain joins TRBV7-9 and TRBJ2-3; no clear D. The germline gives CDR1 SEHNR, CDR2 FQNEAQ (reference sequence). Deletions cut 4 bases from V and 2 bases from J, with 10 bases between. CDR3 length: 14 residues. Written as DNA, the CDR3 is TGTGCCAGCAGCTCAATGACTCTCACAGATACGCAGTATTTT. This encodes CASSSMTLTDTQYF.

This chain joins TRBV2 and TRBJ2-7; TRBD1 aligns across 8 bases. The germline V gene encodes CDR1 SNHLY and CDR2 FYNNEI. The CDR3 is 15 residues long. V shed 6 bases, J shed 3 bases, and the junction held 10 bases outside the gene matches. The CDR3 DNA follows: TGTGCCAGCAGCGATCAGGGGGCGATTGGCTACGAGCAGTACTTC. Its translation is CASSDQGAIGYEQYF.

The chain joins TRBV7-9 to TRBJ2-6; 13 nucleotides match TRBD2. CDR1 is SEHNR and CDR2 is FQNEAQ in the germline V gene (reference sequence). This CDR3 contains 17 residues. With 5 bases clipped from V and 0 bases from J, the junction kept 1 base outside the gene matches. CDR3 region: CASSRTSGGSGANVLTF. CDR3 DNA: TGTGCCAGCAGCCGGACTAGCGGGGGCTCTGGGGCCAACGTCCTGACTTTC.

This clone appeared once. The rearrangement uses TRBV11-3 and TRBJ2-3; D may be TRBD2 (5 bases). Germline V gene sequence: CDR1 SGHNT, CDR2 YENEEA. Trimming took off 4 bases at V and 0 bases at J, with 17 bases between the two ends. The CDR3 covers 17 residues. CDR3 in amino acids: CASSYLPASGSTDTQYF. The CDR3 DNA sequence: TGTGCCAGCAGCTACCTCCCAGCCAGCGGCAGCACAGATACGCAGTATTTT.

CDR3: CASSKTKNSYNEQFF. The CDR3 coding sequence is TGTGCCAGCAGCAAAACGAAAAACTCCTACAATGAGCAGTTCTTC. The chain combines TRBV21-1 with TRBJ2-1. TRBV21-1 is a documented pseudogene. The CDR3 has 15 residues.

The chain employs TRBV6-5 and TRBJ1-5; possibly TRBD1 for D (5 bases). Germline values: CDR1 MNHEY, CDR2 SVGAGI. This CDR3 has 14 amino acids. Trimming left V 4 bases short and J 4 bases short, with 11 bases between. The CDR3 DNA is TGTGCCAGCAGTTTTGGGGGAGAGAATCAGCCCCAGCATTTT. The encoded protein is CASSFGGENQPQHF.

The chain couples TRBV6-1 to TRBJ2-2; 9 nucleotides match TRBD1. V shed 11 bases, J shed 6 bases, and the junction held 13 bases outside the gene matches. The CDR3 runs 15 residues. The germline CDR1 and CDR2 sequences are MNHNS and SASEGT. The CDR3, as DNA: TGTGCCTCCAAGGTGGGACAGGGTTTTCCCGGGGAGCTGTTTTTT. Translating it yields CASKVGQGFPGELFF.

This clone was recorded once. The chain employs TRBV7-9 and TRBJ2-5, with TRBD2 matching over 12 bases. V lost 5 bases, J lost 5 bases, and 12 bases stayed unmatched. The CDR3 spans 17 residues. Germline values: CDR1 SEHNR, CDR2 FQNEAQ (reference sequence). This CDR3 is CASSLIGGLAGYETQYF. The CDR3 region has the DNA TGTGCCAGCAGCCTAATAGGCGGACTAGCGGGATATGAGACCCAGTACTTC. Complete variable domain (other parts from reference TRBV7-9 and TRBJ2-5): DTGVSQNPRHKITKRGQNVTFRCDPISEHNRLYWYRQTLGQGPEFLTYFQNEAQLEKSRLLSDRFSAERPKGSFSTLEIQRTEQGDSAMYLCASSLIGGLAGYETQYFGPGTRLLVL.